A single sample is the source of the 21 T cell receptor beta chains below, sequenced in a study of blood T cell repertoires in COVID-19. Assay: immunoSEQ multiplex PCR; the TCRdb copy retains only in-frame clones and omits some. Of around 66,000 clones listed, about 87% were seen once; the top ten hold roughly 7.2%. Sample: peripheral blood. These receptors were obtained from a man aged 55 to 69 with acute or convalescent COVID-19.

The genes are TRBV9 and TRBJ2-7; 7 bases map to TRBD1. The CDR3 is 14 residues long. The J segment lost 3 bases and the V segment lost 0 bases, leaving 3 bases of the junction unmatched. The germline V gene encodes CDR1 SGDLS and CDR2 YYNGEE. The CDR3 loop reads CASSVAGGFYEQYF. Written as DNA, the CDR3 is TGTGCCAGCAGCGTAGCAGGGGGTTTCTACGAGCAGTACTTC.

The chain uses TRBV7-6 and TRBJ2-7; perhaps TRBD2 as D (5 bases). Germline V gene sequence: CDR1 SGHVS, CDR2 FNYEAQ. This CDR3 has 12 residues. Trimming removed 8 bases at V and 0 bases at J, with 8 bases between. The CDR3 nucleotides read TGTGCCAGCCGGGCGGGCTCCTACGAGCAGTACTTC. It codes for CASRAGSYEQYF.

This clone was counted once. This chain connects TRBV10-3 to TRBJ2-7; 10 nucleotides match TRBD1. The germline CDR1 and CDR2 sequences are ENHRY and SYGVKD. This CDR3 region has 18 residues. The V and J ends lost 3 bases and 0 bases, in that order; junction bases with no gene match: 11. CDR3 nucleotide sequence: TGTGCCATCAGTGAAGCGACAGGGGGCGCCACGAACTCCTACGAGCAGTACTTC. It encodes CAISEATGGATNSYEQYF.

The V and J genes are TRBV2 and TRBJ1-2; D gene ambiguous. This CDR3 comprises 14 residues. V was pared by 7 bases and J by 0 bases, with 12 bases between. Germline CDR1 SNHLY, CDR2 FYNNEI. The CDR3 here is CASKRLFSNYGYTF. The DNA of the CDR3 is TGTGCCAGCAAGAGACTTTTTTCTAACTATGGCTACACCTTC.

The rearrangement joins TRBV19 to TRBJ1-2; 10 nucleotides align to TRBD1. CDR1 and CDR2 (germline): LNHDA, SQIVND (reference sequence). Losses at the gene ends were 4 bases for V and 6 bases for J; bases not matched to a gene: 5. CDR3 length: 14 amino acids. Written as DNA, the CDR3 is TGTGCCAGTAGTACGGGGACAGGGGAGGATGGCTACACCTTC. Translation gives CASSTGTGEDGYTF. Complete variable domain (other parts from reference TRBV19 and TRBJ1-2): DGGITQSPKYLFRKEGQNVTLSCEQNLNHDAMYWYRQDPGQGLRLIYYSQIVNDFQKGDIAEGYSVSREKKESFPLTVTSAQKNPTAFYLCASSTGTGEDGYTFGSGTRLTVV.

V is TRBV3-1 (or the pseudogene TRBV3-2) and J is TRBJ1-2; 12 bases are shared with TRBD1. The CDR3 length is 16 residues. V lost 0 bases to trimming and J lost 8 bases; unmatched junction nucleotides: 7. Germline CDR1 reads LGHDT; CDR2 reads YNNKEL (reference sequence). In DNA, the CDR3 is TGTGCCAGCAGCCAAGATCATGTGGGACAGGGGGCGGGCTACACCTTC. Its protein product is CASSQDHVGQGAGYTF.

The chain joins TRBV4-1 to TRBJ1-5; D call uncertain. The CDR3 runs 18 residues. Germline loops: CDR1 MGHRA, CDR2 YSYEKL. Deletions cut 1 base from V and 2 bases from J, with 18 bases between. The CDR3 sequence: CASSQGRRGVLGNQPQHF. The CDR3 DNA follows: TGCGCCAGCAGCCAAGGCCGGCGGGGAGTCCTGGGCAATCAGCCCCAGCATTTT.

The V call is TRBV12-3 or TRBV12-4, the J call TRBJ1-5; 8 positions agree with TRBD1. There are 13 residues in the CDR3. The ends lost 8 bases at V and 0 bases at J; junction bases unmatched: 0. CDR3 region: CASGTGSNQPQHF. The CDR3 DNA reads TGTGCCAGCGGGACAGGTAGCAATCAGCCCCAGCATTTT.

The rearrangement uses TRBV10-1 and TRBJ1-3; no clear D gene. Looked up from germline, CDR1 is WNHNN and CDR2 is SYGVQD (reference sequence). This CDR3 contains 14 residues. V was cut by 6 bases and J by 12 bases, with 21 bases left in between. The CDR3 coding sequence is TGCGCCAGCAGCACCGGGAAGATGAAGGATGGCATATATTTT. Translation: CASSTGKMKDGIYF.

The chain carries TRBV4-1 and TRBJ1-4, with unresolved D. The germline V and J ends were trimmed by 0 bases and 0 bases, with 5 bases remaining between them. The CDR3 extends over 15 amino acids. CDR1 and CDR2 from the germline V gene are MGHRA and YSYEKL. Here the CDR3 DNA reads TGCGCCAGCAGCCAAGAGGCAGCAACTAATGAAAAACTGTTTTTT. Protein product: CASSQEAATNEKLFF.

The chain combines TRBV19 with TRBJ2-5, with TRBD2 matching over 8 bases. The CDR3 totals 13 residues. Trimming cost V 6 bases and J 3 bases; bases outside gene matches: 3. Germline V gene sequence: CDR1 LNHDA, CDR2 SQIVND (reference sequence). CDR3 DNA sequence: TGTGCCAGTAGGAGAGCGGGGGAAGAGACCCAGTACTTC. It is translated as CASRRAGEETQYF.

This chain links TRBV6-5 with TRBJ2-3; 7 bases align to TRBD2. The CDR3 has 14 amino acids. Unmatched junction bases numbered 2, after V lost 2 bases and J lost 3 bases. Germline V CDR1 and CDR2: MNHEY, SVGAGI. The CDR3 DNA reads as TGTGCCAGCAGTTACGGGGGGGGGACAGATACGCAGTATTTT. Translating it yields CASSYGGGTDTQYF.

The CDR3 is CASSGRLAGEQETQYF. Written as DNA, the CDR3 is TGTGCCAGCAGCGGACGACTAGCGGGGGAACAAGAGACCCAGTACTTC. The V and J genes are TRBV9 and TRBJ2-5, with 12 bases that match TRBD2. J lost 2 bases, V lost 3 bases, and 5 bases had no gene match. This CDR3 is 16 amino acids long. Germline values: CDR1 SGDLS, CDR2 YYNGEE.

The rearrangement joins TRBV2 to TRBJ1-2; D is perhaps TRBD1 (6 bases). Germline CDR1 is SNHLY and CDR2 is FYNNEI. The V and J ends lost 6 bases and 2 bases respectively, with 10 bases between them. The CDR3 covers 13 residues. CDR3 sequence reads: CASRPTGNYGYTF. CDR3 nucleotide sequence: TGTGCCAGCAGACCAACAGGGAACTATGGCTACACCTTC.

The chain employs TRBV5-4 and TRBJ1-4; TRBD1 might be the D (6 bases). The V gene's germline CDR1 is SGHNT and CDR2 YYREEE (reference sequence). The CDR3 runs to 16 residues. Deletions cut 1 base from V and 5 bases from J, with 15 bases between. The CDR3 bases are TGTGCCAGCAGCTTGCGTGTTGCGACAGGAAATGAAAAACTGTTTTTT. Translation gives CASSLRVATGNEKLFF.

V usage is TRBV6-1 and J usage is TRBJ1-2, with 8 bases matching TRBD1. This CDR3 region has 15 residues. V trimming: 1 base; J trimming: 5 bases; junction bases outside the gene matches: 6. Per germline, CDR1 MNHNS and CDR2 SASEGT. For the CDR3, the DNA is TGTGCCAGCAGTGAAGGGCGGGACAGGCCGTATGGCTACACCTTC. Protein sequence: CASSEGRDRPYGYTF.

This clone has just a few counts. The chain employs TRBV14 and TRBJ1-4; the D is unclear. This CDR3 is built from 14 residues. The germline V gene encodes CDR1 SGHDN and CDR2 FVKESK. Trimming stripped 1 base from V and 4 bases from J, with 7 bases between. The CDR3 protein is CASSQVGFNEKLFF. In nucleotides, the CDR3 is TGTGCCAGCAGCCAAGTCGGTTTTAATGAAAAACTGTTTTTT.

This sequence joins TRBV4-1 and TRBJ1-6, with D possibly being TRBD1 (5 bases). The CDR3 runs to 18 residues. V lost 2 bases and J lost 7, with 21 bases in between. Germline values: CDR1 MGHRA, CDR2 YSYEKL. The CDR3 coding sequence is TGCGCCAGCAGCCAACCGATGGGGGGTACAGGCGGGAATTCACCCCTCCACTTT. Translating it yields CASSQPMGGTGGNSPLHF.

CDR3 sequence reads: CASRGQGGYGYTF. CDR3 sequence (DNA): TGTGCCAGTCGAGGACAGGGTGGTTATGGCTACACCTTC. The V and J genes are TRBV19 and TRBJ1-2, with 8 bases fitting TRBD1. Germline CDR1 LNHDA, CDR2 SQIVND (reference sequence). The CDR3 is 13 residues long. After removal of 8 bases from V and 5 bases from J, the junction contained 7 bases not matched to a gene.

The CDR3 sequence: CASSELQLNTEAFF. The CDR3 bases are TGTGCCAGCAGTGAGTTACAATTGAACACTGAAGCTTTCTTT. The chain recombines TRBV6-1 with TRBJ1-1; D unclear. Germline V gene data show CDR1 as MNHNS and CDR2 as SASEGT. The CDR3 loop spans 14 amino acids. V was pared by 3 bases and J by 0 bases, with 8 bases between.

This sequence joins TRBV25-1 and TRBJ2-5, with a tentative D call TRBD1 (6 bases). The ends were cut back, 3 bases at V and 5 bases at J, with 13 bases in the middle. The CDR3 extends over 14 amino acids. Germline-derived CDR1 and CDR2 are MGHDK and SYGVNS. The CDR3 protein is CASSENRALETQYF. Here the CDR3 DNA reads TGTGCCAGCAGTGAGAACAGGGCCCTGGAGACCCAGTACTTC.